The clone carrying this TCR beta chain has more than one count but fewer than ten. The antigen is unknown. The data belong to a study of early stage breast cancer tumors. On the study more broadly: About 70% of the 16 invasive tumors were ER+, PR+ and HER2-.

This CDR3 is built from 17 residues. Germline lookup yields CDR1 SGHRS and CDR2 YFSETQ. Trimming cost V 0 bases and J 0 bases, with 10 bases left between them. Each sample had two DNA replicates, about 0.47 ug blood or roughly 1.4 ug tissue. The repertoire was sequenced with immunoSEQ multiplex PCR; TCRdb's copy has only in-frame clones and lacks some. The sample has around 40,000 clones, under 80% seen once; the top ten hold over 6%. Study-wide results and caveats: Tumor and normal breast were distinguished via blood comparison in about 90% of the 16 patients. Compared with adjacent normal breast tissue, tumors showed about 2.5-fold greater T cell density and higher clonality.

The sequence was obtained from a person aged 60 to 70 with breast cancer. Sequencing used blood. V gene TRBV5-1 combines with J gene TRBJ1-6; the D is unclear. The CDR3 sequence is CASSLETLSSYNSPLHF. CDR3 in DNA: TGCGCCAGCAGCTTGGAGACGTTAAGCTCCTATAATTCACCCCTCCACTTT.